This T cell receptor (beta chain) was observed in a study of Graves' ophthalmopathy and Graves' hyperthyroidism. On the study more broadly: Stable hyperthyroidism meant no ophthalmopathy within 18 months of follow-up.

Patients with other autoimmune diseases, uncontrolled infections, pregnancy or lactation were excluded. This clonotype was seen repeatedly, ten times or more. V trimming: 5 bases; J trimming: 5 bases; junction bases outside the gene matches: 11. CDR1 is SEHNR and CDR2 is FQNEAQ in the germline V gene (reference sequence). CDR3 size: 15 residues. Using RNA transcripts, the TCR beta CDR3 regions were amplified. A first-round RT-PCR used HTBI primers, followed by a second-round multiplex PCR. TCRdb called the multiplex PCR reads again in MiXCR, with one record for every CDR3 protein. The profile shows approximately 1.2 million distinct CDR3 sequences, about two fifths of them singletons.

The source of this sequence is an adult man with Graves' hyperthyroidism. The chain employs TRBV7-9 and TRBJ1-1; 7 nucleotides align to TRBD1. Sequenced sample: peripheral blood or thyroid tissue (not recorded which). The CDR3 here is CASSPEQGFGTEAFF. CDR3 in DNA: TGTGCCAGCAGCCCAGAACAGGGGTTTGGGACTGAAGCTTTCTTT.